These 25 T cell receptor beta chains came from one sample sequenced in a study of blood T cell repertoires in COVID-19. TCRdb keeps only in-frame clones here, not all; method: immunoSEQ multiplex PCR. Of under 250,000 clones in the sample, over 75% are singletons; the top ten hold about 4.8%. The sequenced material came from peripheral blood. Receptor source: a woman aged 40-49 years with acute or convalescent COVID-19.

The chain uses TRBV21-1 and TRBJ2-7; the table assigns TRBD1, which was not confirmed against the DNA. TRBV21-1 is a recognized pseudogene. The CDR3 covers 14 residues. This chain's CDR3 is CASSRDRETYEQYV. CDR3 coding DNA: TGTGCCAGCAGCAGGGACAGGGAAACCTACGAGCAGTACGTC.

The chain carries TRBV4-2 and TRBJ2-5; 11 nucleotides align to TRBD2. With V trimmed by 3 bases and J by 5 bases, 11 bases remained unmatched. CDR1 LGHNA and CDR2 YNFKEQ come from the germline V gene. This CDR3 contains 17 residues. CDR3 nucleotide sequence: TGTGCCAGCAGCCAGACCACCACTAGCGGGGGTTCGGAGACCCAGTACTTC. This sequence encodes CASSQTTTSGGSETQYF.

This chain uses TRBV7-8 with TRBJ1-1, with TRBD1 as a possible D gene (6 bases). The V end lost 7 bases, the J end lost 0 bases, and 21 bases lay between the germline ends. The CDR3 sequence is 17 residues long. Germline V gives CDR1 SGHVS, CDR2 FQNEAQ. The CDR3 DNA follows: TGTGCCAGCACCCCGGGTGGGGGCAGGGTCATGAACACTGAAGCTTTCTTT. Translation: CASTPGGGRVMNTEAFF.

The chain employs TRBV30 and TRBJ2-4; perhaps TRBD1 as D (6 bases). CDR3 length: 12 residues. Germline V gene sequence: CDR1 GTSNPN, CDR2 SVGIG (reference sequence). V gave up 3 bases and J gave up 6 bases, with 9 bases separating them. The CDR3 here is CAWRATGNIQYF. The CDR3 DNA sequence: TGTGCCTGGAGGGCGACAGGAAACATTCAGTACTTC.

The CDR3 DNA reads TGTGCCAGCAGCCCTATTCTTTCTGGGGAGCTGTTTTTT. Translating it yields CASSPILSGELFF. The rearrangement links TRBV5-6 to TRBJ2-2; D ambiguous. The CDR3 covers 13 residues. V lost 4 bases and J lost 8, with 12 bases in between. CDR1 SGHDT and CDR2 YYEEEE come from the germline V gene.

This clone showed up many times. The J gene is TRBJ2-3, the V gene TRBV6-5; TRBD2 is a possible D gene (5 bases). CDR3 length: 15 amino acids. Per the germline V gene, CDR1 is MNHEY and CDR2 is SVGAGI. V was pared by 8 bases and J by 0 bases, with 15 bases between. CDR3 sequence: CASSRRETSTDTQYF. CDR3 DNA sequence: TGTGCCAGCTCTCGCCGGGAAACTAGCACAGATACGCAGTATTTT.

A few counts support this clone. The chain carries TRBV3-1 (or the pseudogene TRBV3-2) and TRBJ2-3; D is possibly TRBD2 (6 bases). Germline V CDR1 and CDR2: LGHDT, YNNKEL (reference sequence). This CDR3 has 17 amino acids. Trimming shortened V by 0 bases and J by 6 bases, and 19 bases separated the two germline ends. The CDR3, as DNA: TGTGCCAGCAGCCAAGATAGAAGCGGGCGTACGGGGGATACGCAGTATTTT. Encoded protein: CASSQDRSGRTGDTQYF.

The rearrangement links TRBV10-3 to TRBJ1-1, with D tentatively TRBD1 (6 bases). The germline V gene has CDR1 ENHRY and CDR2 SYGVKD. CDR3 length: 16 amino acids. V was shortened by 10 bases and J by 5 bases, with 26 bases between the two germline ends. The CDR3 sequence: CATTPGTNKVGTEAFF. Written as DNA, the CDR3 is TGTGCCACTACCCCCGGGACAAATAAGGTGGGAACTGAAGCTTTCTTT.

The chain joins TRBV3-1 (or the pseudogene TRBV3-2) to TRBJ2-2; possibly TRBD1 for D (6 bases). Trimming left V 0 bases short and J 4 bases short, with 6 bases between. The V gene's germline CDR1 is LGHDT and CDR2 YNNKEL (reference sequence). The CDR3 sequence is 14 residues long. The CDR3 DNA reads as TGTGCCAGCAGCCAAGAAGGGGGCACCGGGGAGCTGTTTTTT. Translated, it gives CASSQEGGTGELFF.

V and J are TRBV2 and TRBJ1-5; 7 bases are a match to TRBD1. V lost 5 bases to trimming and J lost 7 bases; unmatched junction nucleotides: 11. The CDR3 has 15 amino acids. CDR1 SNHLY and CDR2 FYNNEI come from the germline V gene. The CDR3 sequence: CASSPSGRGQQPQHF. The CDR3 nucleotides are TGTGCCAGCAGTCCCAGCGGCAGGGGACAGCAGCCCCAGCATTTT. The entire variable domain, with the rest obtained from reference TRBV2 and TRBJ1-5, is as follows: EPEVTQTPSHQVTQMGQEVILRCVPISNHLYFYWYRQILGQKVEFLVSFYNNEISEKSEIFDDQFSVERPDGSNFTLKIRSTKLEDSAMYFCASSPSGRGQQPQHFGDGTRLSIL.

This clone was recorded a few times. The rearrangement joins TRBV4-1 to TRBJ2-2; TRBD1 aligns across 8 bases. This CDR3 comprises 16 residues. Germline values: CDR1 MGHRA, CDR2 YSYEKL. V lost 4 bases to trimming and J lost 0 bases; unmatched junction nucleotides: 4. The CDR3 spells CASSPGTGSNTGELFF. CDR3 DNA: TGCGCCAGCAGCCCGGGGACAGGTTCGAACACCGGGGAGCTGTTTTTT.

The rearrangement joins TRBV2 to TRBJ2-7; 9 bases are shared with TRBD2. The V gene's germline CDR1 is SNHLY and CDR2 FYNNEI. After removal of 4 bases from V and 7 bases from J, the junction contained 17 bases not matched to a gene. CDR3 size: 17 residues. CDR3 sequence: CASSVESALAGRDEQYV. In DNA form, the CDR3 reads TGTGCCAGCAGTGTGGAGTCGGCGCTAGCGGGGAGGGATGAGCAGTACGTC.

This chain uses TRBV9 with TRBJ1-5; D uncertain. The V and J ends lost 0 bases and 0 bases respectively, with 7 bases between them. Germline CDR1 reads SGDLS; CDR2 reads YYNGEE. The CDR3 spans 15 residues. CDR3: CASSVDGNSNQPQHF. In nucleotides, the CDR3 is TGTGCCAGCAGCGTAGACGGTAATAGCAATCAGCCCCAGCATTTT. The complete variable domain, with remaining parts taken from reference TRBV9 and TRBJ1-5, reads DSGVTQTPKHLITATGQRVTLRCSPRSGDLSVYWYQQSLDQGLQFLIQYYNGEERAKGNILERFSAQQFPDLHSELNLSSLELGDSALYFCASSVDGNSNQPQHFGDGTRLSIL.

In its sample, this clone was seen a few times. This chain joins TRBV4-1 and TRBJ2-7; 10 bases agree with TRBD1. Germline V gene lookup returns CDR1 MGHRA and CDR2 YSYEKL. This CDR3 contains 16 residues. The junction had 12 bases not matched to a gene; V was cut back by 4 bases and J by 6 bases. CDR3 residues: CASSPSGQGGFSEQYV. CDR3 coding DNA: TGCGCCAGCAGCCCCAGCGGACAGGGGGGTTTTTCCGAGCAGTACGTC.

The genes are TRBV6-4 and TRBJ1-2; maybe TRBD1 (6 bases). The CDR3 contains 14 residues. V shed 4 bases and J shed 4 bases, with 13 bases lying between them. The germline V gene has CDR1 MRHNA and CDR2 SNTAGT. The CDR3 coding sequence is TGTGCCAGCAGTGCACAGGGTTCCGGCTATGGCTACACCTTC. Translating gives CASSAQGSGYGYTF.

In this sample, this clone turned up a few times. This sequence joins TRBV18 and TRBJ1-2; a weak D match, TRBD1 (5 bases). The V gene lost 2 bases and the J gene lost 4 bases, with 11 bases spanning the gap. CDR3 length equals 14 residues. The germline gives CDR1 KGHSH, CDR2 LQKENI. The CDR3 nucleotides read TGTGCCAGCTCACCAGGGGGGAAAGTCTATGGCTACACCTTC. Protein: CASSPGGKVYGYTF.

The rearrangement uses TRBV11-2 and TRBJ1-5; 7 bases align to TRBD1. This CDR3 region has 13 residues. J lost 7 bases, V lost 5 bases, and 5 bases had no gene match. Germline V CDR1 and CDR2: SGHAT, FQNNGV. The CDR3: CASSRNRGQPQHF. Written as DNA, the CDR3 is TGTGCCAGCAGCCGTAACAGGGGACAGCCCCAGCATTTT.

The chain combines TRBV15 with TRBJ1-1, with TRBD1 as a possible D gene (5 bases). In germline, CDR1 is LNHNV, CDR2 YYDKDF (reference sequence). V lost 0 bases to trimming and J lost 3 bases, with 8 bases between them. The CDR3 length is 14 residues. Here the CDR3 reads CATSREGRDTEAFF. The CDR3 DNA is TGTGCCACCAGCAGAGAGGGCAGGGACACTGAAGCTTTCTTT. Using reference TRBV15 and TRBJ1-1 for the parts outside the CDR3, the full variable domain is DAMVIQNPRYQVTQFGKPVTLSCSQTLNHNVMYWYQQKSSQAPKLLFHYYDKDFNNEADTPDNFQSRRPNTSFCFLDIRSPGLGDTAMYLCATSREGRDTEAFFGQGTRLTVV.

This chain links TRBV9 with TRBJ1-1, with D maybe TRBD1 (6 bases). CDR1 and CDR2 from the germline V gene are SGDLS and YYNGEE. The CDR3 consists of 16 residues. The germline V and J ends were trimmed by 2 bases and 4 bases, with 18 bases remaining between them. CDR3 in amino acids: CASSVAQGGRFTEAFF. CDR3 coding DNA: TGTGCCAGCAGCGTGGCCCAAGGGGGACGATTCACTGAAGCTTTCTTT.

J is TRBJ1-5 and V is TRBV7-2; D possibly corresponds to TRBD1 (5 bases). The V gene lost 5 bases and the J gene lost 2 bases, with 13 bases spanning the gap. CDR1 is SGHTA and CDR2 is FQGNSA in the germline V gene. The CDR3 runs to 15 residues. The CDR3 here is CASSRGREGNQPQHF. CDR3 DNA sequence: TGTGCCAGCAGCCGCGGCAGGGAAGGCAATCAGCCCCAGCATTTT.

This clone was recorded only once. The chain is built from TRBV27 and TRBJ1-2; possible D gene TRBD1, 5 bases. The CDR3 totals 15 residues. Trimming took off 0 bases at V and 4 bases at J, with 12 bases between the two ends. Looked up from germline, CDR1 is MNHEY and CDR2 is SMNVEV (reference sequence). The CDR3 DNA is TGTGCCAGCAGTTTATCGGGGGGGTTTACCTATGGCTACACCTTC. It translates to CASSLSGGFTYGYTF.

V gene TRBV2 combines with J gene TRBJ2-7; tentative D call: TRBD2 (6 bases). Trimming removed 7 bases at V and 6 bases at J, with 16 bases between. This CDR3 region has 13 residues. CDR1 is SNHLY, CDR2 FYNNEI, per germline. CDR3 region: CASKMTRAGEQYV. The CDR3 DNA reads TGTGCCAGCAAGATGACTAGGGCGGGCGAGCAGTACGTC.

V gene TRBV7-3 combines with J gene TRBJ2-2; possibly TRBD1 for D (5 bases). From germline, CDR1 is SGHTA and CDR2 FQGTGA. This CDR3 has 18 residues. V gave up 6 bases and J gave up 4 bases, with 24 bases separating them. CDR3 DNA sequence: TGTGCCAGCAGTTATCAATATGGGGCGCGGATTTCCACCGGGGAGCTGTTTTTT. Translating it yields CASSYQYGARISTGELFF. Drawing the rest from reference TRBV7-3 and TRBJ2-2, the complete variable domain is GAGVSQTPSNKVTEKGKYVELRCDPISGHTALYWYRQSLGQGPEFLIYFQGTGAADDSGLPNDRFFAVRPEGSVSTLKIQRTERGDSAVYLCASSYQYGARISTGELFFGEGSRLTVL.

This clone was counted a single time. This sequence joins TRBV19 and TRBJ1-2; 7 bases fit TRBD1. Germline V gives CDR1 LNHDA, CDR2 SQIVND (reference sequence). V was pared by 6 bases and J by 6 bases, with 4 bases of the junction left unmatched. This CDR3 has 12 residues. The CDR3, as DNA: TGTGCCAGTAGACGTACAGGGGATGGCTACACCTTC. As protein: CASRRTGDGYTF.

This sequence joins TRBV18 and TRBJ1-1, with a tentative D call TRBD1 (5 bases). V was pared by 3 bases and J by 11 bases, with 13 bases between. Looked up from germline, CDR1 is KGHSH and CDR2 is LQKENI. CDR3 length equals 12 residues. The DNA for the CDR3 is TGTGCCAGCTCACCGTCGTCAGGGCTGGCTTTCTTT. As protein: CASSPSSGLAFF.